Reported below is one TCR beta chain. The antigen remains undetermined. Time point described: 2014-2015 season, pre-vaccination. Non-naive CD4+CXCR5+PD-1+ cTfh were sorted into ICOS+CD38+ and ICOS-CD38- fractions. This sample stems from a study of follicular helper T cells after annual influenza vaccination. V lost 5 bases, J lost 3 bases, and 0 bases stayed unmatched. The CDR3 contains 12 residues. Germline CDR1 reads SGHRS; CDR2 reads YFSETQ. Clones were read by immunoSEQ multiplex PCR, and TCRdb kept only the in-frame ones, dropping some. The sample consists of 27,000 or so clones, more than 80% of them appearing once. General study points: Successive annual vaccinations recalled a recurrent oligoclonal ICOS+CD38+ cTfh response with influenza-specific clonotypes. ICOS-CD38- cTfh most often held earlier Day 7 ICOS+CD38+ clones. Plasmablast frequency change correlated with clonality change in ICOS+CD38+ cTfh.

This receptor was taken from an adult who received the influenza vaccine. The starting material was CXCR5+ CD38- circulating T follicular helper cells from blood, obtained on the day of influenza vaccination. As for subset: circulating Tfh, non-naive CD4+CXCR5+PD-1+ (ICOS+CD38+ or ICOS-CD38-). The V call is TRBV5-1, the J call TRBJ2-7, with 9 bases that match TRBD1. DNA of the CDR3: TGCGCCAGCAGGGGACAGGGCTACGAGCAGTACTTC. As protein: CASRGQGYEQYF.